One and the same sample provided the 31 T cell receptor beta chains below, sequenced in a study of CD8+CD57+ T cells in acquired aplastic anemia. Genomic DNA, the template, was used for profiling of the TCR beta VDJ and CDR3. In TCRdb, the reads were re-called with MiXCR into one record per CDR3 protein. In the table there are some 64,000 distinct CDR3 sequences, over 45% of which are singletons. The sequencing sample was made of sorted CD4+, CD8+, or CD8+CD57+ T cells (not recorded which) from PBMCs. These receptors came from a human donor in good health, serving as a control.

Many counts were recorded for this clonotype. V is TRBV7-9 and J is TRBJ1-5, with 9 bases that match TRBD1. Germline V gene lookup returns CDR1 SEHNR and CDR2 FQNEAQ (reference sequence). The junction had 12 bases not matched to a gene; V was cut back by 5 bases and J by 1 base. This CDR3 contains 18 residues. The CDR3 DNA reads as TGTGCCAGCAGCCCGATACAGGGGGCGAGTGACAGCAATCAGCCCCAGCATTTT. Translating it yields CASSPIQGASDSNQPQHF.

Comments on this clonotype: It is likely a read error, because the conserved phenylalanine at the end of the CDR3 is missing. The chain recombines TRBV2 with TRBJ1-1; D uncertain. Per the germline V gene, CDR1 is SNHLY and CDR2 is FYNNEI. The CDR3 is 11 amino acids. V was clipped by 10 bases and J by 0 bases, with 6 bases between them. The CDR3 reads CATILNTEAFL. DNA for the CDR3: TGTGCCACAATACTGAACACTGAAGCTTTCCTT.

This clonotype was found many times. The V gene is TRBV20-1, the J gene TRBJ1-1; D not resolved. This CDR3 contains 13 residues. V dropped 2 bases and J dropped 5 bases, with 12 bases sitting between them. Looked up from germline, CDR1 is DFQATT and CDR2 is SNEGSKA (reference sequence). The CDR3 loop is CSARFGRRTEAFF. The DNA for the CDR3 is TGCAGTGCTAGATTTGGTCGAAGGACTGAAGCTTTCTTT.

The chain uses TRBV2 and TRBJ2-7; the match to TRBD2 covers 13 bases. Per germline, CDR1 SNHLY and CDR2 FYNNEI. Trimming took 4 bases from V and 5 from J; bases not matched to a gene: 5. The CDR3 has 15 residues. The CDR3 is CASSVGTSGIDEQYF. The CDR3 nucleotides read TGTGCCAGCAGTGTCGGGACTAGCGGGATCGACGAGCAGTACTTC.

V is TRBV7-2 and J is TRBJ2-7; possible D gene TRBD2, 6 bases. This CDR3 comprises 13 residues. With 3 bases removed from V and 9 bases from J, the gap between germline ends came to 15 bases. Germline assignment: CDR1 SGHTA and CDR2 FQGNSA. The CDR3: CASSLAGSGGQYF. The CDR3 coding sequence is TGTGCCAGCAGCTTGGCGGGGTCCGGGGGGCAGTACTTC.

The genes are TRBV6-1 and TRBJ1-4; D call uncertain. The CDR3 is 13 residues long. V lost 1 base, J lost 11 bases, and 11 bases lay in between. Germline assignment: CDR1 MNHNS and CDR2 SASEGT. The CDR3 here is CASSEVGKEKLFF. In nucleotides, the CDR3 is TGTGCCAGCAGTGAAGTAGGGAAGGAGAAACTGTTTTTT.

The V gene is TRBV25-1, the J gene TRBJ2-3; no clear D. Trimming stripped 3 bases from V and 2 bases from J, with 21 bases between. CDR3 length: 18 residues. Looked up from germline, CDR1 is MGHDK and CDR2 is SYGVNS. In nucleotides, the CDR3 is TGTGCCAGCAGTGAGAGCCCCTCAAGGATCAGAATCACAGATACGCAGTATTTT. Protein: CASSESPSRIRITDTQYF.

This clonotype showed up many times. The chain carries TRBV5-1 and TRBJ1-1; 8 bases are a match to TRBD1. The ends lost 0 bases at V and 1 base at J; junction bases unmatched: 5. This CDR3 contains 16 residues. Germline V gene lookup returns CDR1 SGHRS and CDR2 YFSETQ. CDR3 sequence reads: CASSLGTGTGNTEAFF. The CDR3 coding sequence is TGCGCCAGCAGCTTGGGCACCGGGACAGGGAACACTGAAGCTTTCTTT.

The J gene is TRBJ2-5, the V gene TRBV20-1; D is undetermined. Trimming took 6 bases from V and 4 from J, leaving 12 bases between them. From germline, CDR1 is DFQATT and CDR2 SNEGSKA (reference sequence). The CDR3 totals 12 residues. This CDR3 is CSARKAGETQYF. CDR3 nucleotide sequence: TGCAGTGCCCGAAAGGCCGGAGAGACCCAGTACTTC.

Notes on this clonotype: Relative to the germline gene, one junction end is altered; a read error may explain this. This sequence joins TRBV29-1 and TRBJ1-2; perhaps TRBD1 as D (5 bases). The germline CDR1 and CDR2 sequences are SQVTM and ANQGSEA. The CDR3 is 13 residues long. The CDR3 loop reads CSVATAEDYGYAF. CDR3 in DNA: TGCAGCGTTGCGACAGCGGAAGACTATGGCTACGCCTTC. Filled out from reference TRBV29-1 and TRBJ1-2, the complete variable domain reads SAVISQKPSRDICQRGTSLTIQCQVDSQVTMMFWYRQQPGQSLTLIATANQGSEATYESGFVIDKFPISRPNLTFSTLTVSNMSPEDSSIYLCSVATAEDYGYAFGSGTRLTVV.

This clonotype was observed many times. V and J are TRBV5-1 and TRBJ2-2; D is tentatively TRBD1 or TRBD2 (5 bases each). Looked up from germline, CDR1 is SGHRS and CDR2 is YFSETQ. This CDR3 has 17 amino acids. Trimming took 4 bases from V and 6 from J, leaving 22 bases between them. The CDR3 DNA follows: TGCGCCAGCAGCGGGGGTCAACAGAGCTTAGGCGCCGGGGAGCTGTTTTTT. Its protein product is CASSGGQQSLGAGELFF.

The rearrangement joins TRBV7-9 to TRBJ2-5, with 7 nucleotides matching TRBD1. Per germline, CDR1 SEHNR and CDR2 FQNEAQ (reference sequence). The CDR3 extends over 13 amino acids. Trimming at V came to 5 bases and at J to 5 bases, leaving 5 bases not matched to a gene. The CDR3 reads CASSPTGWETQYF. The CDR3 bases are TGTGCCAGCAGCCCGACAGGGTGGGAGACCCAGTACTTC.

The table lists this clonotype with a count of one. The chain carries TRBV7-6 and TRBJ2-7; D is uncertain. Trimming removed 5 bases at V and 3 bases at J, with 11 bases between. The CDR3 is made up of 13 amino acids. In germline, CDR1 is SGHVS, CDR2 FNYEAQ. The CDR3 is CASSPQRGYEQYF. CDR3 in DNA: TGTGCCAGCAGCCCGCAACGTGGCTACGAGCAGTACTTC.

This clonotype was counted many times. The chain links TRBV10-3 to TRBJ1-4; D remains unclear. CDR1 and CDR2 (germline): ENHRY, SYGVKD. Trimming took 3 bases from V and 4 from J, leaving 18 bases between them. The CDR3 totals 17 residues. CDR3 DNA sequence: TGTGCCATCAGTGACCCGACTTCGGGGAATAGTAATGAAAAACTGTTTTTT. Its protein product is CAISDPTSGNSNEKLFF.

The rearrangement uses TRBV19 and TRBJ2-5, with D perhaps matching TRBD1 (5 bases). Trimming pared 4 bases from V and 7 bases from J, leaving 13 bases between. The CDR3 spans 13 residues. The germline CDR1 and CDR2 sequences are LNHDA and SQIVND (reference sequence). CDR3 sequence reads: CASSSQGLGTQYF. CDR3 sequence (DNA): TGTGCCAGTAGTAGTCAGGGTCTAGGGACCCAGTACTTC.

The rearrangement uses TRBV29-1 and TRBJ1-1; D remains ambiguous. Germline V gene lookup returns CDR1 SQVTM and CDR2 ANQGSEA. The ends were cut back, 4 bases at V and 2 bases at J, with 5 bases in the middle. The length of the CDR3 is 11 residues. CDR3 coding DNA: TGCAGCGTTGGACAAAACACTGAAGCTTTCTTT. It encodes CSVGQNTEAFF.

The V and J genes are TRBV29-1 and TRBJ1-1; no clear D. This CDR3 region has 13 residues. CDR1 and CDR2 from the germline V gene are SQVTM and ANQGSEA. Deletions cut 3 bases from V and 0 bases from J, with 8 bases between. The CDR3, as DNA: TGCAGCGTTGAGGACGGACTGAACACTGAAGCTTTCTTT. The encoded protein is CSVEDGLNTEAFF.

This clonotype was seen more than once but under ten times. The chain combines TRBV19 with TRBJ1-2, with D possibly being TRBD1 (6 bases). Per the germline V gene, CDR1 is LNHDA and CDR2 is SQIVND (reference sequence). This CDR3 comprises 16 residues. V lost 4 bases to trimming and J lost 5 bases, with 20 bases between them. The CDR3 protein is CASSRGHQGGKYGYTF. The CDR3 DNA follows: TGTGCCAGTAGTAGGGGACACCAGGGCGGCAAGTATGGCTACACCTTC.

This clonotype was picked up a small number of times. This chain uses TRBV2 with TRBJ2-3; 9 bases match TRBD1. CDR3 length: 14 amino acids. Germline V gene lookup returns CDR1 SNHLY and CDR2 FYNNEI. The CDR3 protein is CANRGPGSTDTQYF. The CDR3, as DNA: TGTGCTAACAGGGGGCCGGGAAGCACAGATACGCAGTATTTT.

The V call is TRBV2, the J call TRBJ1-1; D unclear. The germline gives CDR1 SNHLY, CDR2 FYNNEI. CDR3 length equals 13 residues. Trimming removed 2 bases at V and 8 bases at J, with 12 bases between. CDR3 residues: CASSEWWSREAFF. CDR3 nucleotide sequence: TGTGCCAGCAGTGAATGGTGGAGCCGGGAAGCTTTCTTT.

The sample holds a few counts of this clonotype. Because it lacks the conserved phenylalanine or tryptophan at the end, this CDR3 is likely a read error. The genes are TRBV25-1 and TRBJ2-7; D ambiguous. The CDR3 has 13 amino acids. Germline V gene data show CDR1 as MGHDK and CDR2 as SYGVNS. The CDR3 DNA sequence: TGTGCTAGAGCCGGATCCCTAGCCTACGAGCAGTACCTC. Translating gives CARAGSLAYEQYL.

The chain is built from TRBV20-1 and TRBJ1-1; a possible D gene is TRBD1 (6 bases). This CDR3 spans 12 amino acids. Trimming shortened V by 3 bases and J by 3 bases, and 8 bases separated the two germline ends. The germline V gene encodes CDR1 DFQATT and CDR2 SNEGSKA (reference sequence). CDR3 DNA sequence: TGCAGTGCTAGTAAGGGGGACACTGAAGCTTTCTTT. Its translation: CSASKGDTEAFF.

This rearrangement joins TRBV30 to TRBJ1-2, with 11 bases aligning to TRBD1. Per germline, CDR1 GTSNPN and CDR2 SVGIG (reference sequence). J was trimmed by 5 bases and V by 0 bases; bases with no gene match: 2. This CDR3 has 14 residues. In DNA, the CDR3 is TGTGCCTGGAGTGTTGGGACAGGGGGTTATGGCTACACCTTC. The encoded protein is CAWSVGTGGYGYTF.

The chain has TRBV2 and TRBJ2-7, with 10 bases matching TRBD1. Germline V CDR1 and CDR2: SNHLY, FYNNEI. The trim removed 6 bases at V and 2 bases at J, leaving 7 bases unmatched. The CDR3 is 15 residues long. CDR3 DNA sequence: TGTGCCAGCAGGGGGGGACAGGGGACACCCTACGAGCAGTACTTC. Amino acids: CASRGGQGTPYEQYF. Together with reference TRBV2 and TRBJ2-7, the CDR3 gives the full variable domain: EPEVTQTPSHQVTQMGQEVILRCVPISNHLYFYWYRQILGQKVEFLVSFYNNEISEKSEIFDDQFSVERPDGSNFTLKIRSTKLEDSAMYFCASRGGQGTPYEQYFGPGTRLTVT.

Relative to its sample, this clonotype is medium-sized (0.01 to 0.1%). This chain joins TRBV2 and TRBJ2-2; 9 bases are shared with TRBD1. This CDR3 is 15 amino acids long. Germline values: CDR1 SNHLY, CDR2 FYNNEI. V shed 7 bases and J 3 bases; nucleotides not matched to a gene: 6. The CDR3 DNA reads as TGTGCCAGCACGTCGGGACAGGGATACACCGGGGAGCTGTTTTTT. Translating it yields CASTSGQGYTGELFF.

The CDR3, as DNA: TGCAGCGTAAATGGACTAGCGGGAGCAGGGGATGAGCAGTTCTTC. This sequence encodes CSVNGLAGAGDEQFF. The chain employs TRBV29-1 and TRBJ2-1, with TRBD2 matching 13 bases. V shed 6 bases, J shed 8 bases, and the junction held 10 bases outside the gene matches. Germline CDR1 SQVTM, CDR2 ANQGSEA. CDR3 length: 15 residues.

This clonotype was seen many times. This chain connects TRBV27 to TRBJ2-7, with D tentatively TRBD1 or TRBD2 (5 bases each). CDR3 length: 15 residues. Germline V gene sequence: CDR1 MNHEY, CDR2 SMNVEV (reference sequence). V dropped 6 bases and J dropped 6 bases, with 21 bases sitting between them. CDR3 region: CASRPTGTPVGEQYF. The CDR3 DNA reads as TGTGCCAGCAGGCCGACCGGGACGCCGGTGGGCGAGCAGTACTTC.

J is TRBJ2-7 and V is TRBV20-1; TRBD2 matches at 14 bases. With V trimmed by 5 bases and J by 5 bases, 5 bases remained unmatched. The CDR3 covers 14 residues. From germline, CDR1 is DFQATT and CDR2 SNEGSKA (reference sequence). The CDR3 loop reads CSAGTSGGYDEQYF. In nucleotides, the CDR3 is TGCAGTGCTGGGACTAGCGGGGGTTATGACGAGCAGTACTTC.

This chain's CDR3 is CASSLAPTNAYEQYF. The CDR3 DNA is TGCGCCAGCAGCTTGGCTCCGACAAACGCCTACGAGCAGTACTTC. The chain carries TRBV5-1 and TRBJ2-7; D gene ambiguous. Trimming stripped 0 bases from V and 2 bases from J, with 12 bases between. CDR1 and CDR2 from the germline V gene are SGHRS and YFSETQ. The CDR3 extends over 15 amino acids.

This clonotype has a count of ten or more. Here the CDR3 DNA reads TGTGCCAGTAGTATCTCGGCGGGGGTGTATGAGCAGTTCTTC. Amino acid sequence: CASSISAGVYEQFF. The V call is TRBV19, the J call TRBJ2-1, with 7 bases aligning to TRBD2. CDR3 length: 14 residues. The trim removed 3 bases at V and 8 bases at J, leaving 7 bases unmatched. Germline V gene sequence: CDR1 LNHDA, CDR2 SQIVND (reference sequence).

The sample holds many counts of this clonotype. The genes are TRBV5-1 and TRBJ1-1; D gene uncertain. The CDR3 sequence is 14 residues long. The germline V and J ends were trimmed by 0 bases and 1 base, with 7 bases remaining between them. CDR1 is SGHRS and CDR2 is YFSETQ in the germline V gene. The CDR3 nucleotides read TGCGCCAGCAGCTTGGGGGCAGGGAACACTGAAGCTTTCTTT. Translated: CASSLGAGNTEAFF. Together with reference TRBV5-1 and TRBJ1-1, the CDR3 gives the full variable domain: KAGVTQTPRYLIKTRGQQVTLSCSPISGHRSVSWYQQTPGQGLQFLFEYFSETQRNKGNFPGRFSGRQFSNSRSEMNVSTLELGDSALYLCASSLGAGNTEAFFGQGTRLTVV.